This T cell receptor (beta chain) was sequenced for a study of blood T cell repertoires in COVID-19. The germline V gene encodes CDR1 MNHEY and CDR2 SVGAGI. The CDR3 extends over 15 amino acids. With 4 bases clipped from V and 0 bases from J, the junction kept 3 bases outside the gene matches. Repertoires were generated with immunoSEQ multiplex PCR, while TCRdb's copy carries only in-frame clones and drops some. The sample lists around 150,000 clones; 75% to 85% were seen once. This clonotype was sampled from a human donor in a cohort sampled during active COVID-19. The sequencing sample was made of peripheral blood. This chain links TRBV6-5 with TRBJ1-5; 7 nucleotides agree with TRBD1. CDR3 loop: CASSWGQHSNQPQHF. The CDR3 nucleotides read TGTGCCAGCAGTTGGGGACAGCATAGCAATCAGCCCCAGCATTTT.